Below are 9 T cell receptor beta chains sequenced from a single sample in a study of T cells in women clearing cervical HPV infection. The table came from immunoSEQ multiplex PCR; TCRdb's copy has only in-frame clones and leaves some out. This table holds about 22,000 clones. The sample comprised blood buffy coat. These receptors were taken from a woman aged 18 to 75 with a cervical HPV16 infection that either progressed to CIN3+ or cleared (not recorded which).

A word on this clone: Read coverage stops 3 residues before the CDR3 terminus; the germline J gene supplies the remainder. The chain links TRBV4-2 to TRBJ2-7; TRBD1 agrees at 11 bases. Losses at the gene ends were 0 bases for V and 4 bases for J; bases not matched to a gene: 11. Germline V gives CDR1 LGHNA, CDR2 YNFKEQ. This CDR3 is 18 amino acids long. Here the CDR3 reads CASSQDPDRGREGYEQYF. The sequenced CDR3 bases are TGTGCCAGCAGCCAAGATCCGGACAGGGGGCGCGAAGGGTACGAG.

In terms of frequency, this clone is medium-sized. The CDR3 end is not reached by the read, which stops 3 residues before it; the germline J gene fills it in. This rearrangement joins TRBV5-4 to TRBJ2-7, with 9 bases matching TRBD1. The germline V gene encodes CDR1 SGHNT and CDR2 YYREEE (reference sequence). J gave up 1 base and V 4 bases, and 3 bases lay outside the gene matches. This CDR3 contains 14 residues. CDR3 DNA, as far as it was read: TGTGCCAGCAGCCGAGGGACAGGGTCCTACGAG. It translates to CASSRGTGSYE. The whole CDR3 protein reads CASSRGTGSYEQYF. Full variable domain (missing parts from reference TRBV5-4 and TRBJ2-7): ETGVTQSPTHLIKTRGQQVTLRCSSQSGHNTVSWYQQALGQGPQFIFQYYREEENGRGNFPPRFSGLQFPNYSSELNVNALELDDSALYLCASSRGTGSYEQYFGPGTRLTVT.

Comment on this clone: An end of the junction does not agree with germline; a read error may underlie this. The CDR3 end falls 3 residues outside the read, so it is completed with the germline J gene. This specimen includes other DNA sequences encoding the same CDR3. This rearrangement joins TRBV7-2 to TRBJ1-3, with D possibly matching TRBD1 (5 bases). This CDR3 region has 14 residues. In germline, CDR1 is SGHTA, CDR2 FQGNSA. The part of the CDR3 DNA that was read is TGTGCCAGCAGCTACAGGAACACTGGAAACACG. It yields the protein CASSYRNTGNT. The CDR3 in its entirety is CASSYRNTGNTIYF.

The CDR3 bases that were read are TGTGCTAGTGGTTTGGCAGGGAGATACTCCTACGAG. Translation: CASGLAGRYSYE. The complete CDR3 protein is CASGLAGRYSYEQYF. This sequence joins TRBV12-5 and TRBJ2-7, with D perhaps given as TRBD1 or TRBD2 (5 bases each). The read halts 3 residues ahead of the CDR3 end, with the missing end drawn from the germline J gene. Germline CDR1 reads LGHNT; CDR2 reads FRNRAP. V was shortened by 1 base and J by 0 bases, with 10 bases between the two germline ends. The CDR3 totals 15 residues. The full variable domain, rest sourced from reference TRBV12-5 and TRBJ2-7, is DARVTQTPRHKVTEMGQEVTMRCQPILGHNTVFWYRQTMMQGLELLAYFRNRAPLDDSGMPKDRFSAEMPDATLATLKIQPSEPRDSAVYFCASGLAGRYSYEQYFGPGTRLTVT.

The chain's CDR3 is CASRGAGSSYEQYF. Incomplete CDR3 DNA: TGTGCCAGCAGGGGAGCGGGCTCCTCCTACGAG. The V and J genes are TRBV28 and TRBJ2-7, with D possibly TRBD2 on 6 matching bases. The sequence runs out 3 residues before the end of the CDR3; the remainder is reconstructed from the germline J gene. Trimming shortened V by 6 bases and J by 0 bases, and 12 bases separated the two germline ends. Germline V CDR1 and CDR2: MDHEN, SYDVKM. The CDR3 has 14 residues.

Remarks on this clone: The sequenced fragment ends 3 residues before the CDR3 boundary, so the rest is inferred from the germline J gene. The gene calls are TRBV19 and TRBJ1-5; D remains unclear. CDR1 is LNHDA, CDR2 SQIVND, per germline (reference sequence). Trimming shortened V by 5 bases and J by 7 bases, and 24 bases separated the two germline ends. The CDR3 contains 17 residues. The CDR3 reads CASSPRGGMGQGQPQHF. The sequenced CDR3 bases are TGTGCCAGTAGTCCCCGGGGAGGGATGGGCCAAGGCCAGCCC.

Turning to this clone: The CDR3 goes on 3 residues after the read ends, and that part is filled in from the germline J gene. J is TRBJ2-5 and V is TRBV10-3; 7 bases match TRBD2. The CDR3 covers 15 residues. Germline lookup yields CDR1 ENHRY and CDR2 SYGVKD. Unmatched junction bases numbered 11, after V lost 8 bases and J lost 2 bases. The CDR3 DNA, read in part, is TGTGCCATCCGAGGTGAACTAGCGCGACAAGAGACC. Amino acid sequence: CAIRGELARQET. The whole CDR3 protein is CAIRGELARQETQYF.

Of note for this clone: The sequence runs out 3 residues before the end of the CDR3; the remainder is reconstructed from the germline J gene. In the same sample, other DNA sequences code for this CDR3. V usage is TRBV6-1 and J usage is TRBJ1-1, with D possibly matching TRBD1 (6 bases). The CDR3 sequence is 13 residues long. Per the germline V gene, CDR1 is MNHNS and CDR2 is SASEGT. V lost 2 bases to trimming and J lost 4 bases, with 8 bases between them. CDR3 amino acids: CASSESGVTEAFF. Partial CDR3 DNA: TGTGCCAGCAGTGAATCAGGGGTCACTGAA.

As concerns this clone: Sequencing ends 3 residues short of the CDR3 end; the germline J gene provides the rest. The chain couples TRBV6-4 to TRBJ1-1; tentative D call: TRBD1 (5 bases). The germline gives CDR1 MRHNA, CDR2 SNTAGT. The CDR3 covers 13 residues. CDR3 protein: CASSDRGGAEAFF. The sequenced CDR3 bases are TGTGCCAGCAGTGACAGGGGCGGTGCGGAA.